This entry lists 25 T cell receptor beta chains sequenced from one sample in a study of early stage breast cancer tumors. Clones were sequenced by immunoSEQ multiplex PCR, and TCRdb holds only the in-frame ones, with some missing. The profile shows approximately 5,000 clones, roughly 64% of them singletons. Sequencing was performed on breast tumor tissue. These receptors were obtained from a person in their fifties or sixties with breast cancer.

V usage is TRBV19 and J usage is TRBJ1-1; 12 bases match TRBD1. The CDR3 is 15 amino acids. V was clipped by 5 bases and J by 4 bases; unmatched bases: 5. The germline CDR1 and CDR2 sequences are LNHDA and SQIVND (reference sequence). This chain's CDR3 is CASSPEGQGATEAFF. The CDR3 DNA reads TGTGCCAGTAGTCCGGAGGGACAGGGGGCCACTGAAGCTTTCTTT.

The V and J genes are TRBV6-5 and TRBJ2-1, with D hard to call. Per germline, CDR1 MNHEY and CDR2 SVGAGI. There are 14 residues in the CDR3. The V and J ends lost 3 bases and 5 bases respectively, with 11 bases between them. The CDR3 loop reads CASSYSQSNNEQFF. The CDR3 DNA is TGTGCCAGCAGTTATTCTCAGTCGAACAATGAGCAGTTCTTC.

The CDR3 is CASSYSYRSGNTIYF. The CDR3 bases are TGTGCCAGCAGTTACTCATACCGCTCTGGAAACACCATATATTTT. The chain combines TRBV6-5 with TRBJ1-3; D call uncertain. The V gene lost 0 bases and the J gene lost 0 bases, with 6 bases spanning the gap. This CDR3 is built from 15 residues. From germline, CDR1 is MNHEY and CDR2 SVGAGI.

The chain employs TRBV7-3 and TRBJ2-2, with a possible D match to TRBD1 (6 bases). The CDR3 has 16 residues. Deletions cut 0 bases from V and 4 bases from J, with 12 bases between. Germline CDR1 reads SGHTA; CDR2 reads FQGTGA. The CDR3: CASSLTRAGATGELFF. CDR3 sequence (DNA): TGTGCCAGCAGCTTAACGAGGGCAGGGGCCACCGGGGAGCTGTTTTTT.

V and J are TRBV5-1 and TRBJ2-5; possible D gene TRBD2, 6 bases. Germline CDR1 and CDR2: SGHRS and YFSETQ. The CDR3 sequence is 16 residues long. The ends were cut back, 1 base at V and 4 bases at J, with 17 bases in the middle. CDR3 in amino acids: CASSLWNAGLGETQYF. CDR3 bases: TGCGCCAGCAGCTTGTGGAATGCGGGGCTGGGAGAGACCCAGTACTTC.

The V call is TRBV18, the J call TRBJ2-2; the match to TRBD2 covers 9 bases. This CDR3 contains 18 residues. The V segment lost 2 bases and the J segment 1 base; nucleotides outside the gene matches: 8. CDR1 and CDR2 from the germline V gene are KGHSH and LQKENI. In DNA, the CDR3 is TGTGCCAGCTCACCATTAATAGCGGGGGCTGAGAACACCGGGGAGCTGTTTTTT. Translating gives CASSPLIAGAENTGELFF.

This clone was counted between two and nine times. This chain joins TRBV18 and TRBJ1-1; D gene ambiguous. Germline CDR1 KGHSH, CDR2 LQKENI. This CDR3 comprises 12 residues. With 5 bases removed from V and 7 bases from J, the gap between germline ends came to 11 bases. CDR3 amino acids: CASSSEAVEAFF. The CDR3 nucleotides read TGTGCCAGCTCATCGGAGGCGGTTGAAGCTTTCTTT.

The chain recombines TRBV28 with TRBJ2-7; TRBD1 or TRBD2 may be the D gene (5 bases each). Between the trimmed V and J ends, which lost 3 bases and 2 bases, there was a span of 14 bases. The length of the CDR3 is 15 residues. CDR1 and CDR2 (germline): MDHEN, SYDVKM. CDR3: CASSFNQGRPYEQYF. Written as DNA, the CDR3 is TGTGCCAGCAGTTTTAACCAGGGACGGCCCTACGAGCAGTACTTC.

The J gene is TRBJ2-3, the V gene TRBV15, with 9 positions matching TRBD1. Germline V gene sequence: CDR1 LNHNV, CDR2 YYDKDF (reference sequence). This CDR3 has 14 amino acids. The junction had 3 bases not matched to a gene; V was cut back by 5 bases and J by 3 bases. The CDR3 loop is CATSPGQGTDTQYF. CDR3 DNA: TGTGCCACCAGCCCGGGACAGGGAACAGATACGCAGTATTTT.

This chain links TRBV13 with TRBJ1-3; 7 positions agree with TRBD1. V dropped 4 bases and J dropped 9; count of bases not matched to a gene: 3. The CDR3 runs to 12 residues. Germline V lookup: CDR1 PRHDT, CDR2 FYEKMQ (reference sequence). This chain's CDR3 is CASSYQGGTIYF. CDR3 DNA sequence: TGTGCCAGCAGCTACCAGGGGGGCACCATATATTTT.

The J gene is TRBJ2-3, the V gene TRBV7-3; D gene unclear. This CDR3 comprises 14 residues. Germline values: CDR1 SGHTA, CDR2 FQGTGA. Between the trimmed V and J ends, which lost 5 bases and 2 bases, there was a span of 11 bases. CDR3 residues: CASSLKGPTDTQYF. CDR3 bases: TGTGCCAGCAGCCTAAAAGGCCCCACAGATACGCAGTATTTT. Based on the CDR3 plus reference TRBV7-3 and TRBJ2-3, the full variable domain is GAGVSQTPSNKVTEKGKYVELRCDPISGHTALYWYRQSLGQGPEFLIYFQGTGAADDSGLPNDRFFAVRPEGSVSTLKIQRTERGDSAVYLCASSLKGPTDTQYFGPGTRLTVL.

By its share, this clone is large (0.1 to 1%). This rearrangement joins TRBV13 to TRBJ2-7, with TRBD1 matching over 11 bases. CDR1 PRHDT and CDR2 FYEKMQ come from the germline V gene (reference sequence). Germline trimming cut 4 bases from V and 3 bases from J; bases unmatched to any gene: 5. The CDR3 extends over 15 amino acids. CDR3 DNA: TGTGCCAGCAGCTCACCGGGACAGGGGGTCTACGAGCAGTACTTC. Its protein product is CASSSPGQGVYEQYF. Using reference TRBV13 and TRBJ2-7 for the parts outside the CDR3, the full variable domain is AAGVIQSPRHLIKEKRETATLKCYPIPRHDTVYWYQQGPGQDPQFLISFYEKMQSDKGSIPDRFSAQQFSDYHSELNMSSLELGDSALYFCASSSPGQGVYEQYFGPGTRLTVT.

The V gene is TRBV18, the J gene TRBJ2-7, with TRBD1 matching 9 bases. Looked up from germline, CDR1 is KGHSH and CDR2 is LQKENI. The CDR3 is 13 residues long. J gave up 4 bases and V 5 bases, and 3 bases lay outside the gene matches. Here the CDR3 DNA reads TGTGCCAGCTCATCGGGACAGGGTTACGAGCAGTACTTC. It translates to CASSSGQGYEQYF.

V is TRBV10-1 and J is TRBJ1-2; 8 bases are a match to TRBD1. The CDR3 consists of 16 residues. The V and J ends lost 6 bases and 4 bases, in that order; junction bases with no gene match: 13. Germline values: CDR1 WNHNN, CDR2 SYGVQD (reference sequence). The CDR3 loop is CASSQSRTGRPYGYTF. The DNA of the CDR3 is TGCGCCAGCAGCCAATCTCGGACAGGGCGACCCTATGGCTACACCTTC.

CDR3 region: CATRARGDNEQFF. CDR3 sequence (DNA): TGTGCCACCCGCGCCAGGGGTGACAATGAGCAGTTCTTC. The chain recombines TRBV15 with TRBJ2-1; TRBD1 is a possible D gene (6 bases). The CDR3 spans 13 residues. Looked up from germline, CDR1 is LNHNV and CDR2 is YYDKDF (reference sequence). The ends were cut back, 8 bases at V and 5 bases at J, with 13 bases in the middle.

This clone was picked up one time. The chain links TRBV5-1 to TRBJ2-7; the D gene could be TRBD1 or TRBD2 (5 bases each). The CDR3 runs to 13 residues. V was pared by 4 bases and J by 2 bases, with 10 bases between. CDR1 is SGHRS, CDR2 YFSETQ, per germline. CDR3 sequence: CASSRDGTYEQYF. For the CDR3, the DNA is TGCGCCAGCAGCCGGGACGGGACCTACGAGCAGTACTTC.

The V gene is TRBV4-3, the J gene TRBJ2-7; 10 bases agree with TRBD1. The CDR3 has 15 residues. The germline V gene has CDR1 LGHNA and CDR2 YSLEER. Trimming removed 2 bases from V and 5 bases from J; junction bases left unmatched: 6. In DNA, the CDR3 is TGCGCCAGCAGCCAAACCGGGACAGGGGAGCACGAGCAGTACTTC. Its protein is CASSQTGTGEHEQYF.

The CDR3 nucleotides are TGTGCCAGCAGCTTATTAACGGGGTTTGAGAATTCACCCCTCCACTTT. Translated, it gives CASSLLTGFENSPLHF. The rearrangement uses TRBV7-6 and TRBJ1-6, with no clear D. Trimming removed 2 bases from V and 7 bases from J, with 15 bases in between. The CDR3 has 16 amino acids. Germline-derived CDR1 and CDR2 are SGHVS and FNYEAQ.

This chain connects TRBV5-5 to TRBJ1-5; no definite D call. The length of the CDR3 is 13 residues. The V gene lost 2 bases and the J gene lost 3 bases, with 6 bases spanning the gap. The V gene's germline CDR1 is SGHKS and CDR2 YYEKEE (reference sequence). The CDR3 bases are TGTGCCAGCAGCTTCGAGGCCAATCAGCCCCAGCATTTT. This sequence encodes CASSFEANQPQHF. Full variable domain (rest looked up from reference TRBV5-5 and TRBJ1-5): DAGVTQSPTHLIKTRGQQVTLRCSPISGHKSVSWYQQVLGQGPQFIFQYYEKEERGRGNFPDRFSARQFPNYSSELNVNALLLGDSALYLCASSFEANQPQHFGDGTRLSIL.

This rearrangement joins TRBV5-1 to TRBJ2-2; 14 nucleotides match TRBD2. V gave up 3 bases and J gave up 6 bases; unmatched junction bases: 16. The CDR3 extends over 20 amino acids. Per germline, CDR1 SGHRS and CDR2 YFSETQ. The CDR3, as DNA: TGCGCCAGCAGCTCGAGACTAGCGGGAGGGCCGGCCGTCTCTCCCGGGGAGCTGTTTTTT. It encodes CASSSRLAGGPAVSPGELFF.

This clone has a single count. V is TRBV5-6 and J is TRBJ2-7, with 8 bases identical to TRBD1. The CDR3 has 14 residues. From germline, CDR1 is SGHDT and CDR2 YYEEEE. V lost 3 bases and J lost 4; bases outside the gene matches: 6. CDR3 in amino acids: CASSSSQGAYEQYF. The CDR3, as DNA: TGTGCCAGCAGCTCGTCCCAGGGGGCGTACGAGCAGTACTTC.

The chain recombines TRBV7-2 with TRBJ2-3; TRBD2 agrees at 9 bases. This CDR3 comprises 15 residues. Losses at the gene ends were 5 bases for V and 4 bases for J; bases not matched to a gene: 7. Germline values: CDR1 SGHTA, CDR2 FQGNSA. Here the CDR3 DNA reads TGTGCCAGCAGCGATAGCGGGAGATCGTCAGATACGCAGTATTTT. It codes for CASSDSGRSSDTQYF.

This clone was counted a single time. The V and J genes are TRBV7-9 and TRBJ2-5, with 7 bases fitting TRBD2. Germline trimming cut 5 bases from V and 1 base from J; bases unmatched to any gene: 7. The CDR3 is made up of 15 amino acids. The germline gives CDR1 SEHNR, CDR2 FQNEAQ (reference sequence). CDR3 residues: CASSAGTTPQETQYF. In nucleotides, the CDR3 is TGTGCCAGCAGCGCCGGGACTACCCCCCAAGAGACCCAGTACTTC.

This clone has just a few counts. The CDR3 loop reads CAWSVSWGSGDTEAFF. The CDR3 DNA reads TGTGCCTGGAGTGTATCCTGGGGGTCGGGGGACACTGAAGCTTTCTTT. This chain links TRBV30 with TRBJ1-1, with D perhaps TRBD1 (5 bases). This CDR3 has 16 amino acids. V shed 0 bases and J shed 3 bases, with 17 bases lying between them. Germline CDR1 GTSNPN, CDR2 SVGIG (reference sequence).

The chain recombines TRBV5-6 with TRBJ1-5; 7 bases are shared with TRBD1. V was pared by 0 bases and J by 5 bases, with 2 bases of the junction left unmatched. The CDR3 has 14 amino acids. Looked up from germline, CDR1 is SGHDT and CDR2 is YYEEEE. As DNA, the CDR3 is TGTGCCAGCAGCTTGGGGACAGGTTATCAGCCCCAGCATTTT. Its protein product is CASSLGTGYQPQHF.